Listed below are T cell receptor beta chains from one sample, sequenced in a study of T cell changes during pregnancy in multiple sclerosis. This table comes from immunoSEQ multiplex PCR, and its TCRdb copy is limited to in-frame clones, with some not included. The data contain fewer than 50,000 clones, 91% of them singletons. The sequences come from CD8+ T cells from peripheral blood mononuclear cells, collected after pregnancy. These receptors all come from a female donor with multiple sclerosis, enrolled in a pregnancy study. The CDR3 runs from the conserved cysteine through the conserved F or W. D genes are given only for firm matches. Expanded clones get a size class; other rows say once, few or many, or leave the size out.

few	NA	TRBV7-3	TRBJ2-7	TGTGCCAGCAGCGAGGGGGTTGGGGAGGGCTACGAGCAGTACTTC	CASSEGVGEGYEQYF
once	NA	TRBV27	TRBJ1-5	TGTGCCAGCACCCCGGGAGGGCCGGGCAATCAGCCCCAGCATTTT	CASTPGGPGNQPQHF
NA	NA	TRBV19	TRBJ2-7	TGTGCCAGTAGTATGTTCAGGGGGAGGCCCCTCCACGAGCAGTACTTC	CASSMFRGRPLHEQYF
NA	TRBD1	TRBV11-3	TRBJ2-1	TGTGCCAGCAGCACCCGGGACAGTAATTTATCCTACAATGAGCAGTTCTTC	CASSTRDSNLSYNEQFF
NA	NA	TRBV14	TRBJ2-5	TGTGCCAGCAGCCAAGATCGTTTAGTAGAGACCCAGTACTTC	CASSQDRLVETQYF
NA	NA	TRBV9	TRBJ1-5	TGTGCCAGCAGCCCCGGAGTAAATCAGCCCCAGCATTTT	CASSPGVNQPQHF
NA	TRBD1	TRBV13	TRBJ2-7	TGTGCCAGCAGCGACAGGGGAAGGGAGCAGTACTTC	CASSDRGREQYF
NA	NA	TRBV11-2	TRBJ1-2	TGTGCCAGCAGCTTCGGTTCCTATGGCTACACCTTC	CASSFGSYGYTF
NA	NA	TRBV15	TRBJ1-5	TGTGCCACCAGCCGGGAGGGAGAGGAGCAGCCCCAGCATTTT	CATSREGEEQPQHF
NA	TRBD2	TRBV11-2	TRBJ2-5	TGTGCCAGCAGCAAGACTAGCTGGGGTGGTGAGACCCAGTACTTC	CASSKTSWGGETQYF
NA	TRBD2	TRBV19	TRBJ2-7	TGTGCCAGTAGTATGACGGGGGGCTCCTACGAGCAGTACTTC	CASSMTGGSYEQYF
NA	TRBD1	TRBV5-6	TRBJ2-1	TGTGCCAGCAGCGAGGGGACAGGGGACGGTGAGCAGTTCTTC	CASSEGTGDGEQFF
NA	TRBD2	TRBV2	TRBJ2-3	TGTGCCAGCAGGGTGATTGGGGGGGGCACAGATACGCAGTATTTT	CASRVIGGGTDTQYF
NA	NA	TRBV5-5	TRBJ1-6	TGTGCCAGCAGCTTGGATAGAGACTATAATTCACCCCTCCACTTT	CASSLDRDYNSPLHF
NA	TRBD1	TRBV9	TRBJ1-6	TGTGCCAGCAGCGAAGGACAAGTACAGGGGCATAATTCACCCCTCCACTTT	CASSEGQVQGHNSPLHF
NA	TRBD2	TRBV6-4	TRBJ2-1	TGTGCCAGCAGTGACAGCGGGGGGGCCTACAATGAGCAGTTCTTC	CASSDSGGAYNEQFF
NA	TRBD1	TRBV7-9	TRBJ1-1	TGTGCCAGCAGCGGAAGTGAGGAACAGGGGTGGACTGAAGCTTTCTTT	CASSGSEEQGWTEAFF
medium-sized	NA	TRBV15	TRBJ1-6	TGTGCCACCAGTCCGTGGAGGGACTCCTATAATTCACCCCTCCACTTT	CATSPWRDSYNSPLHF
NA	TRBD1	TRBV7-2	TRBJ1-2	TGTGCCAGCAGCCCCGACAGGGCGAGTAACTATGGCTACACCTTC	CASSPDRASNYGYTF
NA	NA	TRBV5-1	TRBJ2-7	TGCGCCAGCAGCTTGAACAGGGTCTACGAGCAGTACTTC	CASSLNRVYEQYF
NA	NA	TRBV29-1	TRBJ1-2	TGCAGCGTTGAAACGGGGTATGGCTACACCTTC	CSVETGYGYTF
few	NA	TRBV6-1	TRBJ2-7	TGTGCCAGCAGAGGGACTTACGAGCAGTACTTC	CASRGTYEQYF
once	TRBD2	TRBV5-4	TRBJ2-1	TGTGCCAGCAGCCCGACTAGCACCGGCAATGAGCAGTTCTTC	CASSPTSTGNEQFF
NA	NA	TRBV30	TRBJ2-3	TGTGCCTGGAGTGGCCCTTGGGGGGGCACAGATACGCAGTATTTT	CAWSGPWGGTDTQYF
few	NA	TRBV6-1	TRBJ2-6	TGTGCCAGCAGTGAGGACTACTCTGGGGCCAACGTCCTGACTTTC	CASSEDYSGANVLTF
NA	NA	TRBV2	TRBJ2-7	TGTGCCAGCGTCGAGTGGGGGCGAGACGAGCAGTACTTC	CASVEWGRDEQYF
few	TRBD1	TRBV5-1	TRBJ1-1	TGCGCCAGCAGTTTGGACAGGGAGGCTTTCTTT	CASSLDREAFF
NA	NA	TRBV5-6	TRBJ2-7	TGTGCCAGCAGCTCGGGACACCCATCCTACGAGCAGTACTTC	CASSSGHPSYEQYF
NA	NA	TRBV13	TRBJ1-4	TGTGCCAGCAGCTTATCAGAACAGACTAATGAAAAACTGTTTTTT	CASSLSEQTNEKLFF
NA	TRBD2	TRBV7-9	TRBJ2-1	TGTGCCAGCAGGGGGACTAGCGGGGGGCAAATGGGTTATGAGCAGTTCTTC	CASRGTSGGQMGYEQFF
once	TRBD1	TRBV15	TRBJ1-5	TGTGCCACCAGCAGAGCGGGACAGCGCAATCAGCCCCAGCATTTT	CATSRAGQRNQPQHF
NA	NA	TRBV2	TRBJ1-1	TGTGCCAGCAGTCTCGACAGATTGAACACTGAAGCTTTCTTT	CASSLDRLNTEAFF
NA	NA	TRBV9	TRBJ2-3	TGTGCCAGCAGCGTCCGACTCGACGGGGACACAGATACGCAGTATTTT	CASSVRLDGDTDTQYF
NA	NA	TRBV10-3	TRBJ1-6	TGTGCCATCAGTGAGTCCCAGGGCCCCAATTCACCCCTCCACTTT	CAISESQGPNSPLHF
NA	TRBD1	TRBV29-1	TRBJ1-2	TGCAGCGTGGGGACAGATAACTATGGCTACACCTTC	CSVGTDNYGYTF
NA	NA	TRBV13	TRBJ2-5	TGTGCCAGCAGCCCCGGGTTCCAAGAGACCCAGTACTTC	CASSPGFQETQYF
NA	NA	TRBV9	TRBJ2-5	TGTGCCAGCAGCGAAGGGGGACAACAAGAGACCCAGTACTTC	CASSEGGQQETQYF
NA	NA	TRBV11-2	TRBJ1-1	TGTGCCAGCCTCGCAGGGGCCGGCACTGAAGCTTTCTTT	CASLAGAGTEAFF
NA	TRBD1	TRBV29-1	TRBJ2-3	TGCAGCGTTGGACCGGGACAGGGGAGCACAGATACGCAGTATTTT	CSVGPGQGSTDTQYF
NA	TRBD1	TRBV7-9	TRBJ1-1	TGTGCCAGCAGCTGGGACAGGACCTACACTGAAGCTTTCTTT	CASSWDRTYTEAFF
NA	NA	TRBV25-1	TRBJ1-4	TGTGCCAGCTCCGTTCCAACTAATGAAAAACTGTTTTTT	CASSVPTNEKLFF
NA	TRBD1	TRBV11-2	TRBJ1-1	TGTGCCATCCCCGGGACAGGGAACACTGAAGCTTTCTTT	CAIPGTGNTEAFF
medium-sized	NA	TRBV29-1	TRBJ1-3	TGCAGCGTTGTTCGGGGGGACACCATATATTTT	CSVVRGDTIYF
NA	NA	TRBV7-3	TRBJ2-5	TGTGCCAGCAGCTTAAACAGCCAAGAGACCCAGTACTTC	CASSLNSQETQYF
once	TRBD2	TRBV5-1	TRBJ2-5	TGCGCCAGCAGCACCAATCTAGCGGGGGGTCCCTGGTGGCAAGAGACCCAGTACTTC	CASSTNLAGGPWWQETQYF
NA	TRBD1	TRBV30	TRBJ1-1	TGTGCCTGGAGTGTAGAGATCGACAGGGGGGCTGAAGCTTTCTTT	CAWSVEIDRGAEAFF
few	NA	TRBV27	TRBJ2-7	TGTGCCAGCAGTTCAGGATTGTACGAGCAGTACTTC	CASSSGLYEQYF
NA	NA	TRBV27	TRBJ1-6	TGTGCCAGCAGCCTAGGTGCCGCTGCCTATAATTCACCCCTCCACTTT	CASSLGAAAYNSPLHF
NA	NA	TRBV4-1	TRBJ2-1	TGCGCCAGCAGCCCCCTGATGGCCAATGAGCAGTTCTTC	CASSPLMANEQFF
NA	TRBD1	TRBV6-1	TRBJ2-7	TGTGCCAGCAGTGAAGTAGGGGGGACAGGGAACGAGCAGTACTTC	CASSEVGGTGNEQYF
NA	NA	TRBV7-3	TRBJ1-1	TGTGCCAGCAGCTTATTCGGGGGTTTGGACACTGAAGCTTTCTTT	CASSLFGGLDTEAFF
NA	NA	TRBV2	TRBJ2-1	TGTGCCAGCAGAGTCCAGGACTTGGGGGAGCAGTTCTTC	CASRVQDLGEQFF
NA	TRBD1	TRBV29-1	TRBJ2-1	TGCAGCGTTGAAGGGTCGGGCGGGACAGGAGTATACAATGAGCAGTTCTTC	CSVEGSGGTGVYNEQFF
NA	TRBD2	TRBV7-2	TRBJ2-1	TGTGCCAGCAGCTGCGGGACTAGCGGGGGTCCAAGGTCCTACAATGAGCAGTTCTTC	CASSCGTSGGPRSYNEQFF
NA	NA	TRBV5-1	TRBJ2-1	TGCGCCAGCAGCTCCCAGCGGGTCGCCTCCTACAATGAGCAGTTCTTC	CASSSQRVASYNEQFF
NA	TRBD1	TRBV6-1	TRBJ1-2	TGTGCCAGCAGTACCACGGGACAGAACTATGGCTACACCTTC	CASSTTGQNYGYTF
NA	NA	TRBV7-8	TRBJ2-3	TGTGCCAGCAGCTTAGCCATCAGCACAGATACGCAGTATTTT	CASSLAISTDTQYF
NA	NA	TRBV19	TRBJ1-6	TGTGCCAGTAGTATTCGCGGCGGGGTTGACTCACCCCTCCACTTT	CASSIRGGVDSPLHF
NA	TRBD1	TRBV5-8	TRBJ1-1	TGTGCCAGCAGCGGGGGACAGGGGGCCAGTTTGAACACTGAAGCTTTCTTT	CASSGGQGASLNTEAFF
few	NA	TRBV27	TRBJ2-2	TGTGCCAGCACCCCCGATTCAGGGGGGGAGCTGTTTTTT	CASTPDSGGELFF